The rows below give T cell receptor beta chains drawn from one sample of a study of blood T cell repertoires in COVID-19. Clones were sequenced by immunoSEQ multiplex PCR, and TCRdb holds only the in-frame ones, with some missing. The sample has 150,000 or so clones, roughly nine tenths seen once. The sequencing sample was made of PBMCs or T cells enriched from blood (not recorded which). The receptors were sampled from a woman aged 40-49 years who had been exposed to COVID-19. Each CDR3 is given with its conserved first and last residue. The order of the fields is D gene, J gene, V gene, clone size, CDR3 DNA, CDR3 protein. D genes are given only for firm matches. A clone size is listed for some rows: how often the clone was seen (once, few, many), or a class if it is expanded.

NA	TRBJ1-6	TRBV28	NA	TGTGCCTCTAGCCTCGCGGTTAATTCACCCCTCCACTTT	CASSLAVNSPLHF
TRBD1	TRBJ2-7	TRBV6-5	NA	TGTGCCAGCAGTTACGAATTCGGACAGGGGGCCTACGAGCAGTACTTC	CASSYEFGQGAYEQYF
TRBD1	TRBJ1-4	TRBV5-1	NA	TGCGCCAGCAGCTTAGGACAGGGGAGGAGAACTAATGAAAAACTGTTTTTT	CASSLGQGRRTNEKLFF
NA	TRBJ1-2	TRBV7-3	NA	TGTGCCAGCAGCTTGGGGGCTTCTCCGAGGACCTTC	CASSLGASPRTF
TRBD2	TRBJ2-1	TRBV3-1/TRBV3-2	NA	TGTGCCAGCAGCCCCCGCGGGGGGGGGCGGGATGAGCAGTTCTTC	CASSPRGGGRDEQFF
TRBD1	TRBJ1-1	TRBV27	NA	TGTGCCAGCAGGTCTACAGGGGTCCCTGAAGCTTTCTTT	CASRSTGVPEAFF
NA	TRBJ1-1	TRBV10-3	NA	TGTGCCACCGCAAGCAGGGACACTGAAGCTTTCTTT	CATASRDTEAFF
NA	TRBJ2-5	TRBV3-1/TRBV3-2	NA	TGTGCCAGCAGCCATCTAGACAGGCAAGAGACCCAGTACTTC	CASSHLDRQETQYF
TRBD2	TRBJ2-2	TRBV7-2	NA	TGTGCCAGCAGCTCGCCCAGCGGGAGATTAGGGGAGCTGTTTTTT	CASSSPSGRLGELFF
TRBD2	TRBJ2-5	TRBV6-2/TRBV6-3	NA	TGTGCCAGCAGTTACTCCCCTGGACTAGCGGGTCCCCAAGAGACCCAGTACTTC	CASSYSPGLAGPQETQYF
NA	TRBJ2-3	TRBV7-8	once	TGTGCAGCTGGGCAGGGTTCCACAGATACGCAGTATTTT	CAAGQGSTDTQYF